This TCR beta chain emerged from a study of Graves' ophthalmopathy and Graves' hyperthyroidism. Study-level findings and limits: Blood also held most thyroid clonotypes expanded above 0.001 frequency. Ophthalmopathy was separated from stable hyperthyroidism by a 13-signature model with roughly 91% sensitivity and around 81% specificity. The model reached approximately 70% sensitivity and around 72% specificity for predicting ophthalmopathy progression.

About 10 ml of fresh blood yielded the PBMCs by density gradient. For repertoire sequencing, the TCR beta CDR3 regions were amplified from RNA transcripts. In the first round, RT-PCR was carried out with HTBI primers, and a multiplex PCR formed the second round. TCRdb re-derived calls from the multiplex PCR reads in MiXCR, one entry per CDR3 protein. The profile shows fewer than 250,000 distinct CDR3 sequences, 29% of them singletons. The table lists this clonotype with many counts. What it binds is not known. Sequencing input: peripheral blood. The receptor comes from a man in his fifties with Graves' ophthalmopathy.

The CDR3 protein is CASSYSTLMGGYTF. The DNA for the CDR3 is TGTGCCAGCAGTTACTCGACTTTGATGGGTGGCTACACCTTC. The V gene is TRBV6-5, the J gene TRBJ1-2; D is unclear. CDR1 is MNHEY and CDR2 is SVGAGI in the germline V gene. Trimming shortened V by 0 bases and J by 7 bases, and 12 bases separated the two germline ends. The length of the CDR3 is 14 residues.